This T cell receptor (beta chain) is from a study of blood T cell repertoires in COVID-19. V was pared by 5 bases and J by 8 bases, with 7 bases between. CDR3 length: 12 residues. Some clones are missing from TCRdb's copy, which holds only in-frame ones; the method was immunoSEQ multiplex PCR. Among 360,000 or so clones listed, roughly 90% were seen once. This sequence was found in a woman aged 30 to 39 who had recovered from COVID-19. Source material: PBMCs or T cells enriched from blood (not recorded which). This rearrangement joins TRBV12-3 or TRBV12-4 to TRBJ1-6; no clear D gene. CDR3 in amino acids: CASSGGDSPLHF. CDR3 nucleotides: TGTGCCAGCAGTGGAGGTGATTCACCCCTCCACTTT.